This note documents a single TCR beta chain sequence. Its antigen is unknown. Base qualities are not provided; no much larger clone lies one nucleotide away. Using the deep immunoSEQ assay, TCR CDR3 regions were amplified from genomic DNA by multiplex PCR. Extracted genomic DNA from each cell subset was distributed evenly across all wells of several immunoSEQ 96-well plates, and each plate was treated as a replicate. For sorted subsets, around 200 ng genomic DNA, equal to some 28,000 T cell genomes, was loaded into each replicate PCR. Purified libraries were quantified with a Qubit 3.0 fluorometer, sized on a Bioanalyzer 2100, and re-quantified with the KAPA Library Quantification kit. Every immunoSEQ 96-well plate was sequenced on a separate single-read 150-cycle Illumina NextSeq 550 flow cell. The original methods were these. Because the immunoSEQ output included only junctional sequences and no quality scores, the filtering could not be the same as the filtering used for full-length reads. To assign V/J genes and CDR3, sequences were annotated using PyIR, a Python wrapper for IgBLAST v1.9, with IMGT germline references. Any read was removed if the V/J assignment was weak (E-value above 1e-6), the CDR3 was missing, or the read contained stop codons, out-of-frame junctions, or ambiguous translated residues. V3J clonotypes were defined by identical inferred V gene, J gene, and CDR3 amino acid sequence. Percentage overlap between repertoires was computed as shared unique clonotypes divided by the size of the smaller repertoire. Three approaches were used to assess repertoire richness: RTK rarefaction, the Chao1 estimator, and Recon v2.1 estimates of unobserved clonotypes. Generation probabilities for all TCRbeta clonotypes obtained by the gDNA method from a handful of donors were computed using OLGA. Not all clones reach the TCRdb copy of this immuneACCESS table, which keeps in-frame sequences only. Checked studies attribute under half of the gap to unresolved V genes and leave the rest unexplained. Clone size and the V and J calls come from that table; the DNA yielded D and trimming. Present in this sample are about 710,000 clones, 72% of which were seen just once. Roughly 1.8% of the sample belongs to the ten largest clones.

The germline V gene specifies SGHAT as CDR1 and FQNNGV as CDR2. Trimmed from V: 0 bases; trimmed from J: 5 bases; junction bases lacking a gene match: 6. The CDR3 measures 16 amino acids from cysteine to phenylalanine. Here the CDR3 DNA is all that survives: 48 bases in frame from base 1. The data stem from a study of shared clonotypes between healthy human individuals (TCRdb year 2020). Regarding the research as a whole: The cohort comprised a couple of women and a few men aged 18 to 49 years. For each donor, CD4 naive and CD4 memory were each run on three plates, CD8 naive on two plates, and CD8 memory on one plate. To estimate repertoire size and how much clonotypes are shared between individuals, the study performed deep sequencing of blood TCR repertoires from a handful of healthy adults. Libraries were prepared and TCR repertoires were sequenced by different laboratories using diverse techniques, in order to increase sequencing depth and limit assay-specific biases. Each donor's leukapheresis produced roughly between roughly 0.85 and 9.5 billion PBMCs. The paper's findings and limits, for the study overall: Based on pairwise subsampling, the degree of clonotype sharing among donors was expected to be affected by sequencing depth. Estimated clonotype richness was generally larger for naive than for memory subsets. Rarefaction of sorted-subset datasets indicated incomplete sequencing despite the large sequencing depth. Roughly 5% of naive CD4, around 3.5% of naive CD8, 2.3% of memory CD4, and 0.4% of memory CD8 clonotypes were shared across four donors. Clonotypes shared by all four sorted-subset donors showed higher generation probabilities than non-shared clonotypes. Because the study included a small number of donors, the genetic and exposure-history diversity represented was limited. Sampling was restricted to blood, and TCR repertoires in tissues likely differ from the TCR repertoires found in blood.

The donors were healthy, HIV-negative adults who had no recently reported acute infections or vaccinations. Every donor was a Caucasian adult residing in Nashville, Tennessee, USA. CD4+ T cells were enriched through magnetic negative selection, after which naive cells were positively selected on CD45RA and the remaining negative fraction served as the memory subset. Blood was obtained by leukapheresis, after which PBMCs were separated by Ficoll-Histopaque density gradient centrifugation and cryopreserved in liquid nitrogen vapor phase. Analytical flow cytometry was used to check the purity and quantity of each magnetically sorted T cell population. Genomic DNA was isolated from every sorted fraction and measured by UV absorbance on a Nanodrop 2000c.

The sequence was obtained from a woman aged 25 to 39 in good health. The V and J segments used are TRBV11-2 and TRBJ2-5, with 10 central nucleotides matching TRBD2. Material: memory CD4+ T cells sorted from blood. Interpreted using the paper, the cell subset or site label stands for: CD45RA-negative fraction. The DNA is TGTGCCAGCAGCTTAGAGATAGCGGGAGGCGGGGAGACCCAGTACTTC. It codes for CASSLEIAGGGETQYF.